The 2 T cell receptor beta chains listed next were all sequenced from one sample in a study of blood T cell repertoires in COVID-19. Data came from immunoSEQ multiplex PCR; TCRdb stores just in-frame clones and leaves some out. Of approximately 50,000 clones listed, about 79% are singletons. Sequences were obtained from peripheral blood. These TCRs come from a man aged 80 or over with COVID-19, enrolled during active disease.

The V call is TRBV7-2, the J call TRBJ1-5; 8 nucleotides agree with TRBD1. The CDR3 is 15 residues long. Trimming removed 5 bases from V and 5 bases from J; junction bases left unmatched: 8. Germline V gives CDR1 SGHTA, CDR2 FQGNSA. The DNA for the CDR3 is TGTGCCAGCAGCCCTCGGGCAGGGGGCCATCAGCCCCAGCATTTT. Protein: CASSPRAGGHQPQHF.

This clone came up once. The chain couples TRBV10-3 to TRBJ2-3, with 12 bases identical to TRBD1. Unmatched junction bases numbered 18, after V lost 4 bases and J lost 4 bases. From germline, CDR1 is ENHRY and CDR2 SYGVKD. This CDR3 has 20 amino acids. CDR3 DNA sequence: TGTGCCATCAGTGGTTCGGGACAGGGGGCGCGAGGGGGTATTCCAGATACGCAGTATTTT. This gives the protein CAISGSGQGARGGIPDTQYF.